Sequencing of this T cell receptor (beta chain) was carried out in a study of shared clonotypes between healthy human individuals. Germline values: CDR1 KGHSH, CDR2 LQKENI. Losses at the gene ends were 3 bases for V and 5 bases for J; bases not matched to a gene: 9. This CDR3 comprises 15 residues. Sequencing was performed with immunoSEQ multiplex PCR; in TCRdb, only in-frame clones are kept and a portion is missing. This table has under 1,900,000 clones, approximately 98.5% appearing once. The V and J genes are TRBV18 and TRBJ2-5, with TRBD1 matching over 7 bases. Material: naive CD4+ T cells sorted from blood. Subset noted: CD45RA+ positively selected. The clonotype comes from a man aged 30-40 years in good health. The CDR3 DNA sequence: TGTGCCAGCTCACCCGGACAGGCCGCGCTTGAGACCCAGTACTTC. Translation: CASSPGQAALETQYF. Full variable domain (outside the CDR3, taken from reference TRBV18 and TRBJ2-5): NAGVMQNPRHLVRRRGQEARLRCSPMKGHSHVYWYRQLPEEGLKFMVYLQKENIIDESGMPKERFSAEFPKEGPSILRIQQVVRGDSAAYFCASSPGQAALETQYFGPGTRLLVL.